This TCR beta chain emerged from a study of blood T cell repertoires in COVID-19. Study-level background: Whether acute or convalescent, the COVID-19 samples came from the United States, Italy and Spain. T cells, B-cell-depleted T cells, or PBMCs supplied cDNA or gDNA.

The germline gives CDR1 ENHRY, CDR2 SYGVKD. V was clipped by 2 bases and J by 9 bases, with 10 bases between them. The length of the CDR3 is 13 residues. While infection was still active, Seattle patients were enrolled and then followed longitudinally. Source study methods: Nucleated cell counts were estimated from reference gene primer amplification. Sequencing used immunoSEQ multiplex PCR; TCRdb keeps in-frame clones, though not all of them. For V, J and clone size, that table is used; D and trimming come from the DNA. The sample contains roughly 70,000 clones, about four fifths of which appear only once.

The rearrangement joins TRBV10-3 to TRBJ2-2; possible D gene TRBD1, 6 bases. The source is a man aged 60 to 75 with COVID-19, enrolled during active disease. Sequencing input: peripheral blood. The CDR3 DNA reads as TGTGCCATCAGTGAGACAGGGTCGCGGGAGCTGTTTTTT. The encoded protein is CAISETGSRELFF.